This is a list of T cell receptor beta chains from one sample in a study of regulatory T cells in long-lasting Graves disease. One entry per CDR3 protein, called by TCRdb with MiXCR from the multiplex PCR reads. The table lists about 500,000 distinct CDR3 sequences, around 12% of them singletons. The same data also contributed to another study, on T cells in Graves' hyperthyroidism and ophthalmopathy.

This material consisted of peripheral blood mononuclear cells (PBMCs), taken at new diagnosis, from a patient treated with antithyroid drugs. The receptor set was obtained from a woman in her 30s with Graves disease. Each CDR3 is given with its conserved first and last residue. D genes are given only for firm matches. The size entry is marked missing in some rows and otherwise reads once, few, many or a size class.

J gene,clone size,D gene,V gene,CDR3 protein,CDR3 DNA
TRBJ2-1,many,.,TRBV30,CAWSVSANEQFF,TGTGCCTGGAGTGTATCCGCCAATGAGCAGTTCTTC
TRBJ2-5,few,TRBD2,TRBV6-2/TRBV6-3,CASSPHRGAGGLETQYF,TGTGCCAGCAGTCCCCATAGGGGAGCGGGAGGGTTGGAGACCCAGTACTTC
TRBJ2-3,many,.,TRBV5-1,CASSLFLTDTQYF,TGCGCCAGCAGCTTATTCCTTACAGATACGCAGTATTTT
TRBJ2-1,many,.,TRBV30,CAWSVLDEQFF,TGTGCCTGGAGTGTACTCGATGAGCAGTTCTTC
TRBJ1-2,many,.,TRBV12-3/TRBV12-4,CASSSQGQKSGYTF,TGTGCCAGCAGTTCACAAGGACAGAAGAGTGGCTACACCTTC
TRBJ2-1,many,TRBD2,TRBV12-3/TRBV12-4,CASSGHGGSDNEQFF,TGTGCCAGCAGTGGTCACGGGGGGAGTGACAATGAGCAGTTCTTC
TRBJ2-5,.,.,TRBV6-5,CASSYLTGQETQYF,TGTGCCAGCAGTTACCTCACGGGGCAGGAGACCCAGTACTTC
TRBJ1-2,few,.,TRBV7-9,CASSLGTRPSALYGYTF,TGTGCCAGCAGCTTAGGGACACGGCCCTCGGCCCTCTATGGCTACACCTTC
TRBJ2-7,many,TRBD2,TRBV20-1,CSASTTSVAYEQYF,TGCAGTGCTAGCACGACTAGCGTGGCCTACGAGCAGTACTTC
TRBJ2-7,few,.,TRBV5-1,CASSLTGLLDEQYF,TGCGCCAGCAGCTTGACGGGCCTCCTGGACGAGCAGTACTTC
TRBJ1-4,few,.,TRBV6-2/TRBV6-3,CASLIVHGAPLGKLFF,TGTGCCAGCCTTATTGTTCACGGGGCACCTCTAGGAAAACTGTTTTTT
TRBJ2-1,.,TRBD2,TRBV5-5,CASSFGLAGVGSYNEQFF,TGTGCCAGCAGCTTTGGACTAGCGGGAGTTGGCTCCTACAATGAGCAGTTCTTC
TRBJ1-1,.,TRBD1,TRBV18,CASSPGQENTEAFF,TGTGCCAGCTCACCAGGACAGGAGAACACTGAAGCTTTCTTT
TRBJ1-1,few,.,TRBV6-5,CASSSSVRGGSGAEAFF,TGTGCCAGCAGTTCTTCTGTGAGAGGTGGGTCCGGGGCTGAAGCTTTCTTT
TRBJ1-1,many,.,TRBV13,CASSLAGGMNTEAFF,TGTGCCAGCAGCTTAGCTGGGGGCATGAACACTGAAGCTTTCTTT
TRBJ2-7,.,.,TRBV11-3,CASSLSAGPLSYEQYF,TGTGCCAGCAGTTTATCGGCGGGACCACTTTCCTACGAGCAGTACTTC
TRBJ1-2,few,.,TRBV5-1,CASSLDSSPNYGYTF,TGCGCCAGCAGCTTGGACAGCTCACCTAACTATGGCTACACCTTC
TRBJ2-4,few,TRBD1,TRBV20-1,CSASTGVVKNIQYF,TGCAGTGCCTCGACAGGGGTTGTCAAAAACATTCAGTACTTC
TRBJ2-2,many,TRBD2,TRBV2,CASGSGTSGRPNTGELFF,TGTGCCAGCGGGTCGGGGACTAGCGGGAGGCCGAACACCGGGGAGCTGTTTTTT
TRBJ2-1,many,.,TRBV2,CASRADLYNEQFF,TGTGCCAGCAGGGCCGACTTGTACAATGAGCAGTTCTTC
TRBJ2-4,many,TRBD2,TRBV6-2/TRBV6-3,CASSPSGRKNIQYF,TGTGCCAGCAGCCCCAGCGGGAGGAAAAACATTCAGTACTTC
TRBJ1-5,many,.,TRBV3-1,CASSQGAGSNQPQHF,TGTGCCAGCAGCCAAGGGGCAGGCTCAAATCAGCCCCAGCATTTT
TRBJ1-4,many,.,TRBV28,CASSSLDSPNEKLFF,TGTGCCAGCAGTTCCCTAGACAGTCCTAATGAAAAACTGTTTTTT
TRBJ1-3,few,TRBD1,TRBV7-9,CASSSSTGAGNTIYF,TGTGCCAGCAGCTCCTCGACAGGGGCTGGAAACACCATATATTTT
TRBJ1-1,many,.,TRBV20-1,CSARGPRGANTEAFF,TGCAGTGCTAGAGGACCCCGGGGGGCGAACACTGAAGCTTTCTTT
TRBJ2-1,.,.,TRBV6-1,CASTRGWGLEGNEQFF,TGTGCCAGCACCAGAGGGTGGGGTCTAGAGGGCAATGAGCAGTTCTTC
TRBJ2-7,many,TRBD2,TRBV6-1,CASSLTSGSFSFTHEQYF,TGTGCCAGCAGCCTTACTAGCGGGAGTTTCTCGTTTACCCACGAGCAGTACTTC
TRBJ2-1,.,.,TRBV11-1,CASSAYNEQLF,TGTGCCAGCAGCGCTTACAATGAGCAGCTCTTC
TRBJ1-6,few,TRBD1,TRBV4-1,CASSHPGQGWGNSPLHF,TGCGCCAGCAGCCACCCCGGACAGGGGTGGGGTAATTCACCCCTCCACTTT
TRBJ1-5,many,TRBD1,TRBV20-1,CSAPEIGQGVTQPQHF,TGCAGTGCTCCGGAGATCGGACAGGGGGTCACTCAGCCCCAGCATTTT
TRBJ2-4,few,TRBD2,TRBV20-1,CSASFPGGYKNIQYF,TGCAGTGCTAGTTTTCCGGGAGGTTACAAAAACATTCAGTACTTC
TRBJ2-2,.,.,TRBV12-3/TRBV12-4,CASNLLGGPGELFF,TGTGCCAGCAACTTGCTTGGAGGGCCCGGGGAGCTATTTTTT
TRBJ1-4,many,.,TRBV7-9,CASSFGLGEGRNEKLFF,TGTGCCAGCAGCTTCGGCTTGGGGGAAGGCAGGAATGAAAAACTGTTTTTT
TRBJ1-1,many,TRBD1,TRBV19,CASSSDRDNTEAFF,TGTGCCAGTAGTAGCGACAGGGATAACACTGAAGCTTTCTTT
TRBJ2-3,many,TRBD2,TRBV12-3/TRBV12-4,CASSGTGGPDTQYF,TGTGCCAGCAGTGGTACGGGAGGGCCCGATACGCAGTATTTT
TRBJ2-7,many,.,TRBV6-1,CASLVGYEQYF,TGTGCCAGTCTGGTGGGGTACGAGCAGTACTTC
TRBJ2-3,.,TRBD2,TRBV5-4,CASSFKGLAGGPSTDTQYF,TGTGCCAGCAGCTTTAAGGGACTAGCGGGAGGGCCAAGCACAGATACGCAGTATTTT
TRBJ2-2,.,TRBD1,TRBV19,CASSTDGQGGGTGELFF,TGTGCCAGTAGTACGGATGGACAGGGTGGGGGCACCGGGGAGCTGTTTTTT
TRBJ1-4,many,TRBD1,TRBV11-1,CASSSGQYNEKLFF,TGTGCCAGCAGCTCGGGACAGTATAATGAAAAACTGTTTTTT
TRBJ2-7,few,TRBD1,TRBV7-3,CASSLGPGTGFYEQYF,TGTGCCAGCAGCTTAGGGCCCGGGACAGGGTTCTACGAGCAGTACTTC
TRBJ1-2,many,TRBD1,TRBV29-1,CSVGDRGLDGYTF,TGCAGCGTCGGGGACAGGGGGCTTGATGGCTACACCTTC
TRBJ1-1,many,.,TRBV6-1,CASSRTSLNTEAFF,TGTGCCAGCAGTAGGACCTCCCTGAACACTGAAGCTTTCTTT
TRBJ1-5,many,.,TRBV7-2,CASSTLYSVNQPQHF,TGTGCCAGCAGCACACTATACAGTGTCAATCAGCCCCAGCATTTT
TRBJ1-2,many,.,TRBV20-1,CSAIPGYTF,TGCAGTGCTATCCCGGGCTACACCTTC
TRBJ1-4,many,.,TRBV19,CASSFRRLPTNEKLFF,TGTGCCAGTAGTTTCCGGAGGCTTCCAACTAATGAAAAACTGTTTTTT
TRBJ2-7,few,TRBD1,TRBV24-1,CATSDPPDRGYEQYF,TGTGCCACCAGTGATCCCCCCGACAGGGGCTACGAGCAGTACTTC
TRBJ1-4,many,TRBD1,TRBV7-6,CASSQGAGGLSTNEKLFF,TGTGCCAGCAGCCAAGGGGCAGGGGGCCTCTCAACTAATGAAAAACTGTTTTTT
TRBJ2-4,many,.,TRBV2,CASIRSQTSPNIQYF,TGTGCCAGCATCCGATCTCAAACGTCCCCGAACATTCAGTACTTC
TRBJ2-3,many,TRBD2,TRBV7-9,CASSLTLAGGSDTQYF,TGTGCCAGCAGCTTAACCCTAGCGGGAGGTTCAGATACGCAGTATTTT